This note documents a single TCR beta chain sequence. CDR3 length equals 13 residues. Germline CDR1 reads SGHRS; CDR2 reads YFSETQ. Trimming removed 0 bases at V and 6 bases at J, with 8 bases between. These data come from a study of blood T cell repertoires in COVID-19. Study-wide context: The United States, Italy and Spain were the sources of the acute and convalescent COVID-19 samples. Sources were T cells, B-cell-depleted T cells, or PBMCs; the material itself was cDNA or gDNA.

The table came from immunoSEQ multiplex PCR; TCRdb's copy has only in-frame clones and leaves some out. The sample has some 260,000 clones, 70% to 75% seen once. Sequenced material: peripheral blood. The clonotype was recovered from a woman older than 75 with acute or convalescent COVID-19. This chain uses TRBV5-1 with TRBJ2-3; D is unresolved. The CDR3 DNA is TGCGCCAGCAGCTTGGATGGCAGGGATACGCAGTATTTT. Translation: CASSLDGRDTQYF. The variable domain in full, with the rest retrieved from reference TRBV5-1 and TRBJ2-3, is KAGVTQTPRYLIKTRGQQVTLSCSPISGHRSVSWYQQTPGQGLQFLFEYFSETQRNKGNFPGRFSGRQFSNSRSEMNVSTLELGDSALYLCASSLDGRDTQYFGPGTRLTVL.